Below, 26 T cell receptor beta chains from the same sample are listed, as sequenced in a study of shared clonotypes between healthy human individuals. Assay: immunoSEQ multiplex PCR; the TCRdb copy retains only in-frame clones and omits some. The repertoire holds approximately 2,000,000 clones, with 85% to 95% as singletons. Sequenced material: naive CD4+ T cells from PBMCs. The subset here: CD45RA+ positively selected. The receptors originated from a man aged 18 to 29 in good health. Some clones in this sample may be carry-over from other donors' samples.

For the CDR3, the DNA is TGTGCCAGCAGCCAAGATAGCGGCTCCTACAATGAGCAGTTCTTC. This gives the protein CASSQDSGSYNEQFF. This chain uses TRBV4-2 with TRBJ2-1; D might be TRBD2 (6 bases). The CDR3 contains 15 residues. With 0 bases removed from V and 0 bases from J, the gap between germline ends came to 6 bases. Germline-derived CDR1 and CDR2 are LGHNA and YNFKEQ.

The V gene is TRBV6-4, the J gene TRBJ2-1, with TRBD2 identical over 7 bases. CDR1 and CDR2 (germline): MRHNA, SNTAGT. CDR3 length equals 15 residues. V shed 10 bases and J 4 bases; nucleotides not matched to a gene: 13. CDR3 nucleotide sequence: TGTGCCATCCATTGTCAGCGGGGAGATTACAATGAGCAGTTCTTC. Encoded protein: CAIHCQRGDYNEQFF.

V usage is TRBV4-3 and J usage is TRBJ2-3, with no clear D. Deletions cut 3 bases from V and 4 bases from J, with 11 bases between. The CDR3 has 14 amino acids. CDR1 is LGHNA, CDR2 YSLEER, per germline. CDR3 DNA sequence: TGCGCCAGCAGCCAGGACGCAGGACCAGATACGCAGTATTTT. As protein: CASSQDAGPDTQYF.

This sequence joins TRBV5-8 and TRBJ1-1; D may be TRBD1 (6 bases). V gave up 4 bases and J gave up 3 bases, with 16 bases separating them. The germline V gene has CDR1 SGHTS and CDR2 YDEGEE. The CDR3 runs 15 residues. DNA of the CDR3: TGTGCCAGCAGCCCGGGGGCCAGGGCGTACACTGAAGCTTTCTTT. Amino acids: CASSPGARAYTEAFF.

The chain links TRBV28 to TRBJ2-1; no clear D. This CDR3 spans 15 amino acids. CDR1 MDHEN and CDR2 SYDVKM come from the germline V gene. V lost 4 bases and J 0 bases, leaving 10 bases between the germline ends. CDR3 bases: TGTGCCAGCAGTTCCTCGACGAGCTCCTACAATGAGCAGTTCTTC. It encodes CASSSSTSSYNEQFF.

The CDR3 nucleotides are TGTGCCAGCAGCTTAGAAACCTACGAGCAGTACTTC. It codes for CASSLETYEQYF. The V call is TRBV7-2, the J call TRBJ2-7, with D uncertain. V dropped 1 base and J dropped 2 bases, with 3 bases sitting between them. CDR1 and CDR2 from the germline V gene are SGHTA and FQGNSA. CDR3 length equals 12 residues. The variable domain in full, with the rest retrieved from reference TRBV7-2 and TRBJ2-7, is GAGVSQSPSNKVTEKGKDVELRCDPISGHTALYWYRQSLGQGLEFLIYFQGNSAPDKSGLPSDRFSAERTGGSVSTLTIQRTQQEDSAVYLCASSLETYEQYFGPGTRLTVT.

The chain combines TRBV5-6 with TRBJ1-4; a possible D gene is TRBD1 (6 bases). The CDR3 is 14 amino acids. V was shortened by 2 bases and J by 8 bases, with 13 bases between the two germline ends. Germline assignment: CDR1 SGHDT and CDR2 YYEEEE. CDR3: CASSFDRLDEKLFF. CDR3 nucleotide sequence: TGTGCCAGCAGCTTTGACAGGTTGGACGAAAAACTGTTTTTT.

This rearrangement joins TRBV5-1 to TRBJ2-2; D not resolved. The V and J ends lost 0 bases and 5 bases respectively, with 8 bases between them. The germline CDR1 and CDR2 sequences are SGHRS and YFSETQ. The CDR3 is 14 amino acids. This CDR3 is CASSLVGLTGELFF. CDR3 DNA sequence: TGCGCCAGCAGCTTGGTTGGCCTTACCGGGGAGCTGTTTTTT.

The chain carries TRBV5-1 and TRBJ1-1, with D hard to call. The CDR3 is 16 residues long. The germline V gene has CDR1 SGHRS and CDR2 YFSETQ. Trimming shortened V by 1 base and J by 1 base, and 14 bases separated the two germline ends. CDR3 coding DNA: TGCGCCAGCAGCTTGTTGCATGGCAGTCCGAACACTGAAGCTTTCTTT. As protein: CASSLLHGSPNTEAFF. The whole variable domain, remainder taken from reference TRBV5-1 and TRBJ1-1, is KAGVTQTPRYLIKTRGQQVTLSCSPISGHRSVSWYQQTPGQGLQFLFEYFSETQRNKGNFPGRFSGRQFSNSRSEMNVSTLELGDSALYLCASSLLHGSPNTEAFFGQGTRLTVV.

A note on this clone: Because the CDR3's place on the DNA is in doubt, the DNA is left out and the CDR3 is given as listed by TCRdb. The V and J genes are TRBV5-1 and TRBJ1-4. The CDR3 totals 14 residues, both ends included. Germline lookup yields CDR1 SGHRS and CDR2 YFSETQ. CDR3 sequence reads: CASSTTLRAGKLFF.

This chain connects TRBV5-4 to TRBJ2-2; TRBD2 matches at 7 bases. The V gene end was trimmed by 4 bases and the J gene end by 3 bases; junction bases not matched to a gene: 6. CDR1 and CDR2 (germline): SGHNT, YYREEE (reference sequence). This CDR3 has 15 amino acids. The CDR3: CASSKGLGHTGELFF. The CDR3 nucleotides read TGTGCCAGCAGCAAAGGACTAGGGCACACCGGGGAGCTGTTTTTT.

The chain links TRBV6-1 to TRBJ2-7; 8 bases fit TRBD1. The trim removed 7 bases at V and 6 bases at J, leaving 11 bases unmatched. The CDR3 covers 14 residues. Germline values: CDR1 MNHNS, CDR2 SASEGT. The CDR3 reads CASTMGQAGGEQYF. The CDR3, as DNA: TGTGCCAGCACAATGGGACAGGCCGGTGGCGAGCAGTACTTC.

This clone was observed once. The rearrangement links TRBV5-4 to TRBJ2-6; D not resolved. With 0 bases removed from V and 2 bases from J, the gap between germline ends came to 15 bases. Germline CDR1 SGHNT, CDR2 YYREEE (reference sequence). The CDR3 consists of 18 residues. The CDR3 spells CASSLGPLETPGANVLTF. CDR3 sequence (DNA): TGTGCCAGCAGCTTGGGGCCCCTTGAAACCCCTGGGGCCAACGTCCTGACTTTC.

The V call is TRBV28, the J call TRBJ1-1; D gene uncertain. From germline, CDR1 is MDHEN and CDR2 SYDVKM. The CDR3 runs to 12 residues. CDR3 sequence (DNA): TGTGCAAACTGGAGGAGAACTGGTGAAGCTTTCTTT. It codes for CANWRRTGEAFF. The entire variable domain, with the rest obtained from reference TRBV28 and TRBJ1-1, is as follows: DVKVTQSSRYLVKRTGEKVFLECVQDMDHENMFWYRQDPGLGLRLIYFSYDVKMKEKGDIPEGYSVSREKKERFSLILESASTNQTSMYLCANWRRTGEAFFGQGTRLTVV.

The chain employs TRBV14 and TRBJ1-2; D gene uncertain. This CDR3 region has 15 residues. Looked up from germline, CDR1 is SGHDN and CDR2 is FVKESK. The V and J ends lost 0 bases and 3 bases respectively, with 11 bases between them. CDR3 sequence: CASSQDLRRDYGYTF. The CDR3 DNA reads TGTGCCAGCAGCCAAGATCTGAGGCGGGACTATGGCTACACCTTC.

The chain uses TRBV11-1 and TRBJ2-3; 8 bases are a match to TRBD1. CDR3 length equals 16 residues. V lost 4 bases and J lost 0; bases outside the gene matches: 6. In germline, CDR1 is SGHAT, CDR2 FQDESV (reference sequence). The CDR3 region is CASSSRQGSSTDTQYF. Written as DNA, the CDR3 is TGTGCCAGCAGCTCCAGACAGGGGTCTAGCACAGATACGCAGTATTTT.

The chain links TRBV25-1 to TRBJ2-5; D possibly corresponds to TRBD2 (6 bases). The CDR3 runs 14 residues. The germline V gene has CDR1 MGHDK and CDR2 SYGVNS. V was trimmed by 4 bases and J by 2 bases, leaving 11 bases between them. The CDR3 coding sequence is TGTGCCAGCAGTGGGGGGACTTGGCAAGAGACCCAGTACTTC. It specifies CASSGGTWQETQYF.

V usage is TRBV29-1 and J usage is TRBJ2-5, with no clear D. The germline V gene encodes CDR1 SQVTM and CDR2 ANQGSEA. The V end lost 6 bases, the J end lost 4 bases, and 12 bases lay between the germline ends. The CDR3 length is 12 residues. The DNA for the CDR3 is TGCAGCGTGGCGAGGATCGGAGAGACCCAGTACTTC. Translating it yields CSVARIGETQYF.

There are a few counts of this clone. V gene TRBV10-1 combines with J gene TRBJ2-7; unclear D gene. Looked up from germline, CDR1 is WNHNN and CDR2 is SYGVQD (reference sequence). The CDR3 extends over 12 amino acids. V lost 10 bases and J 5 bases, leaving 15 bases between the germline ends. The chain's CDR3 is CATSDPGHEQYF. CDR3 sequence (DNA): TGCGCCACTTCGGACCCGGGTCACGAGCAGTACTTC.

This chain links TRBV28 with TRBJ2-7; 7 bases match TRBD2. This CDR3 has 17 residues. CDR1 and CDR2 (germline): MDHEN, SYDVKM. J was trimmed by 0 bases and V by 1 base; bases with no gene match: 9. The CDR3 protein is CASSLFSLADHSYEQYF. In DNA form, the CDR3 reads TGTGCCAGCAGTTTATTTAGTCTAGCGGACCACTCCTACGAGCAGTACTTC.

J is TRBJ2-3 and V is TRBV28, with D possibly TRBD2 on 6 matching bases. The CDR3 runs to 14 residues. Germline V gene data show CDR1 as MDHEN and CDR2 as SYDVKM. Trimming cost V 3 bases and J 4 bases, with 11 bases left between them. CDR3 nucleotide sequence: TGTGCCAGCAGTTTGGGACTCAGGGCAGATACGCAGTATTTT. Protein: CASSLGLRADTQYF. The full variable domain, in which reference TRBV28 and TRBJ2-3 provide the parts outside the CDR3, is DVKVTQSSRYLVKRTGEKVFLECVQDMDHENMFWYRQDPGLGLRLIYFSYDVKMKEKGDIPEGYSVSREKKERFSLILESASTNQTSMYLCASSLGLRADTQYFGPGTRLTVL.

A note on this clone: Distinct nucleotide sequences in the sample also encode this CDR3. The rearrangement uses TRBV18 and TRBJ1-2; D perhaps matches TRBD1 (6 bases). CDR1 and CDR2 (germline): KGHSH, LQKENI. Trimming shortened V by 3 bases and J by 1 base, and 9 bases separated the two germline ends. The CDR3 extends over 14 amino acids. The CDR3 coding sequence is TGTGCCAGCTCACCTTCAGGGGTTAACTATGGCTACACCTTC. It codes for CASSPSGVNYGYTF.

This clone has only one observation. V is TRBV6-5 and J is TRBJ2-5; perhaps TRBD1 as D (6 bases). The germline gives CDR1 MNHEY, CDR2 SVGAGI. CDR3 length: 13 amino acids. Trimming took off 6 bases at V and 5 bases at J, with 13 bases between the two ends. The chain's CDR3 is CASSNRDGETQYF. The DNA of the CDR3 is TGTGCCAGCAGCAACAGGGATGGGGAGACCCAGTACTTC.

As to this clone: The sample has other DNA sequences that encode this CDR3 too. The V call is TRBV7-2, the J call TRBJ1-1; D is ambiguous. Germline CDR1 reads SGHTA; CDR2 reads FQGNSA. CDR3 length equals 14 residues. Trimming cost V 1 base and J 2 bases, with 8 bases left between them. The CDR3 reads CASSLVRENTEAFF. In DNA, the CDR3 is TGTGCCAGCAGCTTAGTCCGAGAAAACACTGAAGCTTTCTTT.

A word on this clone: Other DNA variants within this sample encode the same CDR3. The chain links TRBV7-9 to TRBJ1-1; D unresolved. The V end was cut by 1 base, the J end by 2 bases, with 5 bases between. The CDR3 length is 13 residues. From germline, CDR1 is SEHNR and CDR2 FQNEAQ (reference sequence). The CDR3 DNA reads TGTGCCAGCAGCTTAGTGCTTAACACTGAAGCTTTCTTT. Amino acids: CASSLVLNTEAFF.

The V gene is TRBV7-2, the J gene TRBJ1-5; 7 bases align to TRBD1. The CDR3 consists of 14 residues. Germline V gene lookup returns CDR1 SGHTA and CDR2 FQGNSA. V trimming: 5 bases; J trimming: 7 bases; junction bases outside the gene matches: 8. Here the CDR3 DNA reads TGTGCCAGCAGCCCAAGGACAGGCAGCCAGCCCCAGCATTTT. Translation gives CASSPRTGSQPQHF. Drawing the rest from reference TRBV7-2 and TRBJ1-5, the complete variable domain is GAGVSQSPSNKVTEKGKDVELRCDPISGHTALYWYRQSLGQGLEFLIYFQGNSAPDKSGLPSDRFSAERTGGSVSTLTIQRTQQEDSAVYLCASSPRTGSQPQHFGDGTRLSIL.